This section outlines one T cell receptor (beta chain) sequence together with its context. The data were obtained in a study of blood T cell repertoires in COVID-19. Clones were sequenced by immunoSEQ multiplex PCR, and TCRdb holds only the in-frame ones, with some missing. The table records 100,000 to 150,000 clones, 88% of them present only once. The CDR3 is made up of 16 amino acids. Germline CDR1 is MNHNS and CDR2 is SASEGT. Trimming took 0 bases from V and 10 from J; bases not matched to a gene: 8. The sequenced material came from peripheral blood. This chain links TRBV6-1 with TRBJ1-6; 8 nucleotides align to TRBD1. This TCR was sampled from a man in his forties or fifties with acute or convalescent COVID-19. This CDR3 is CASSEAAPGGDSPLHF. CDR3 nucleotides: TGTGCCAGCAGTGAAGCGGCGCCAGGGGGCGACTCACCCCTCCACTTT.